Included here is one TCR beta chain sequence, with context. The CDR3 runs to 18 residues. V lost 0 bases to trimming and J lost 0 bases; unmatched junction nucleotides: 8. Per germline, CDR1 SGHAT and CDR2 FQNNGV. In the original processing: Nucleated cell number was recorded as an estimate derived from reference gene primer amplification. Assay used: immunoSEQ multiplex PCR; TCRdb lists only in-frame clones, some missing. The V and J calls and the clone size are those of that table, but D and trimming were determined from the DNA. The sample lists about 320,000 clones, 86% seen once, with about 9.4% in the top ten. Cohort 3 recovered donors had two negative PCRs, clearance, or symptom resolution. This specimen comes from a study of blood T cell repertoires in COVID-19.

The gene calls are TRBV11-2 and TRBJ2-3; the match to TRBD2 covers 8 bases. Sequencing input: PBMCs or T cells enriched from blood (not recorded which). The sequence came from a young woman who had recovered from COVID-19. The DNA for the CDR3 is TGTGCCAGCAGCTTAGACAGGTGGGAGCGGGGGAGCACAGATACGCAGTATTTT. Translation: CASSLDRWERGSTDTQYF.